Below, one T cell receptor (beta chain) is given with its context. Its antigen remains unidentified. After constant-region reverse-primer amplification, full-length variable regions underwent semi-nested PCR with Nested Universal Primer A. TCRdb redid the calling of the 5' RACE reads with MiXCR, one entry per CDR3 protein. The sample gives 9,500 to 12,000 distinct CDR3 sequences, around 49% of which show up once; about an eighth is in the top ten. Findings and caveats of the study: Larger-cohort validation covered only one TCR beta V-J rearrangement. Tumor Tregs overlapped most with tumor, then blood, naive CD4+ cells.

Germline lookup yields CDR1 LGHNA and CDR2 YNFKEQ. V lost 8 bases and J 3 bases, leaving 23 bases between the germline ends. The CDR3 is 16 residues long. CD25-based Treg depletion was applied to purified naive CD4+ T cells. The material sequenced was tumor-infiltrating naive CD4+ T cells sorted from the breast tumor. Subset: naive CD4+ T cells, CD4+CD45RA+CD25-. V gene TRBV4-2 combines with J gene TRBJ2-7, with a weak D call TRBD2 (6 bases). The origin of this receptor is a female donor with breast cancer. CDR3 loop: CASCPEATRGLYEQYF. CDR3 bases: TGTGCCAGCTGTCCTGAGGCTACAAGGGGACTCTACGAGCAGTACTTC.